This paragraph reports one T cell receptor (beta chain). The antigen is undetermined. These data are taken from a study of shared clonotypes between healthy human individuals. Germline V CDR1 and CDR2: SEHNR, FQNEAQ (reference sequence). The CDR3 sequence is 19 residues long. The germline V and J ends were trimmed by 1 base and 0 bases, with 19 bases remaining between them. Points from the study as a whole: Shared clonotypes across all four donors exceeded non-shared ones in generation probability. The donor pool, a small one, limited the genetic and exposure-history diversity represented. Sequencing depth was predicted to influence how clonotypes are shared among donors.

Sorted-subset replicate PCR reactions contained around 220 ng DNA, corresponding to approximately 30,000 T cell genomes. Data came from immunoSEQ multiplex PCR; TCRdb stores just in-frame clones and leaves some out. The sample yields a few hundred thousand clones, 95% to 98% seen once. The V gene is TRBV7-9, the J gene TRBJ2-1, with a tentative D call TRBD2 (5 bases). The TCR was taken from a woman aged 25 to 39 in good health. Sequencing used naive CD4+ T cells sorted from blood. Subset denoted: CD45RA+ positively selected. The CDR3: CASSLGLKDWLSSYNEQFF. As DNA, the CDR3 is TGTGCCAGCAGCTTAGGACTAAAAGACTGGCTGAGCTCCTACAATGAGCAGTTCTTC.